Below, 25 T cell receptor beta chains from the same sample are listed, as sequenced in a study of spatial heterogeneity in lung cancer. Each CDR3 protein is one row after TCRdb ran MiXCR on the 5' RACE reads. The data contain some 38,000 distinct CDR3 sequences, around 3.3% of them singletons. Stated time point: sample taken at primary tumor resection. Sequenced here: normal lung tissue next to the tumor, sampled at surgery. The source of these receptors is a male donor with early-stage non-small cell lung cancer.

This clonotype was recorded many times. The J gene is TRBJ1-5, the V gene TRBV6-1; weak D call: TRBD1 (6 bases). Per germline, CDR1 MNHNS and CDR2 SASEGT. The germline V and J ends were trimmed by 3 bases and 3 bases, with 9 bases remaining between them. CDR3 length equals 14 residues. This CDR3 is CASSDRQVNQPQHF. CDR3 DNA: TGTGCCAGCAGTGACCGACAGGTCAATCAGCCCCAGCATTTT.

V usage is TRBV7-2 and J usage is TRBJ1-2; 12 nucleotides match TRBD1. CDR3 length: 13 amino acids. Germline CDR1 is SGHTA and CDR2 is FQGNSA. V was clipped by 4 bases and J by 7 bases; unmatched bases: 1. CDR3 coding DNA: TGTGCCAGCAGCTGGGACAGGGGGCGTGGCTACACCTTC. Protein sequence: CASSWDRGRGYTF.

This clonotype showed up many times. This sequence joins TRBV18 and TRBJ1-5, with a tentative D call TRBD1 (6 bases). CDR1 KGHSH and CDR2 LQKENI come from the germline V gene. V lost 3 bases, J lost 7 bases, and 19 bases lay in between. This CDR3 has 16 residues. This CDR3 is CASSPFDVTQGQPQHF. CDR3 DNA sequence: TGTGCCAGCTCACCGTTTGATGTAACGCAGGGGCAGCCCCAGCATTTT.

Many counts were recorded for this clonotype. J is TRBJ2-2 and V is TRBV6-1, with 14 positions matching TRBD2. V was pared by 5 bases and J by 1 base, with 6 bases of the junction left unmatched. The CDR3 has 18 residues. CDR1 and CDR2 from the germline V gene are MNHNS and SASEGT. CDR3 sequence: CASSLGLAGGRNTGELFF. The CDR3 region has the DNA TGTGCCAGCAGTCTAGGACTAGCGGGAGGCCGGAACACCGGGGAGCTGTTTTTT.

This clonotype was recorded many times. The chain has TRBV20-1 and TRBJ2-3, with TRBD2 matching 11 bases. The CDR3 is 13 residues long. Looked up from germline, CDR1 is DFQATT and CDR2 is SNEGSKA (reference sequence). DNA for the CDR3: TGCAGCTTTAGCGGGAGGGCCGCAGATACGCAGTATTTT. This sequence encodes CSFSGRAADTQYF.

This clonotype was picked up many times. V usage is TRBV5-1 and J usage is TRBJ2-2, with 9 bases lining up with TRBD1. This CDR3 contains 16 residues. V trimming: 5 bases; J trimming: 5 bases; junction bases outside the gene matches: 10. Germline CDR1 and CDR2: SGHRS and YFSETQ. In nucleotides, the CDR3 is TGCGCCAGCAGAACTCTTACAGGGGGCAGGACCGGGGAGCTGTTTTTT. This sequence encodes CASRTLTGGRTGELFF.

Ten or more counts support this clonotype. The chain carries TRBV6-2 or TRBV6-3 and TRBJ2-3; perhaps TRBD2 as D (7 bases). Trimming cost V 6 bases and J 4 bases, with 11 bases left between them. This CDR3 has 13 amino acids. Looked up from germline, CDR1 is MNHEY and CDR2 is SVGEGT. CDR3 residues: CASRRGPPDTQYF. The CDR3 DNA follows: TGTGCCAGCAGGCGGGGGCCACCAGATACGCAGTATTTT.

This clonotype was seen at least ten times. The J gene is TRBJ2-1, the V gene TRBV5-1; 10 bases line up with TRBD2. The CDR3 is 15 residues long. Trimming took 2 bases from V and 4 from J; bases not matched to a gene: 3. CDR1 is SGHRS, CDR2 YFSETQ, per germline. CDR3 coding DNA: TGCGCCAGCAGCTTCGGGACTAGCGCTTACAATGAGCAGTTCTTC. This gives the protein CASSFGTSAYNEQFF.

This clonotype has a count of ten or more. The J gene is TRBJ2-2, the V gene TRBV12-3 or TRBV12-4, with a tentative D call TRBD2 (6 bases). Trimming took 7 bases from V and 5 from J, leaving 14 bases between them. The CDR3 totals 14 residues. CDR3 DNA sequence: TGTGCCAGCAAAAGAGGGGCGGGGACCGGGGAGCTGTTTTTT. It yields the protein CASKRGAGTGELFF.

This clonotype was seen a handful of times. The chain combines TRBV11-2 with TRBJ1-5; 7 nucleotides agree with TRBD1. The germline V gene has CDR1 SGHAT and CDR2 FQNNGV. The CDR3 covers 15 residues. V gave up 5 bases and J gave up 3 bases; unmatched junction bases: 7. Here the CDR3 DNA reads TGTGCCAGCAGCCTAAGTAAGGGGGCCAATCAGCCCCAGCATTTT. Residues: CASSLSKGANQPQHF. Together with reference TRBV11-2 and TRBJ1-5, the CDR3 gives the full variable domain: EAGVAQSPRYKIIEKRQSVAFWCNPISGHATLYWYQQILGQGPKLLIQFQNNGVVDDSQLPKDRFSAERLKGVDSTLKIQPAKLEDSAVYLCASSLSKGANQPQHFGDGTRLSIL.

This clonotype was counted at least ten times. V usage is TRBV12-3 or TRBV12-4 and J usage is TRBJ2-2; possibly TRBD1 or TRBD2 for D (6 bases each). Trimming took off 6 bases at V and 5 bases at J, with 19 bases between the two ends. There are 16 residues in the CDR3. CDR3 bases: TGTGCCAGCAGCGAACTCTCTACGGGGGCGACCGGGGAGCTGTTTTTT. Protein product: CASSELSTGATGELFF.

The table lists this clonotype with many counts. This chain joins TRBV6-2 or TRBV6-3 and TRBJ1-1; tentatively, D is TRBD1 (5 bases). V lost 7 bases to trimming and J lost 4 bases, with 13 bases between them. CDR1 and CDR2 (germline): MNHEY, SVGEGT. The CDR3 extends over 13 amino acids. The CDR3: CASTQGRGTEAFF. The CDR3 DNA sequence: TGTGCCAGCACCCAGGGAAGGGGCACTGAAGCTTTCTTT.

This clonotype was recorded many times. This chain connects TRBV20-1 to TRBJ2-3, with 9 bases matching TRBD2. The germline gives CDR1 DFQATT, CDR2 SNEGSKA (reference sequence). CDR3 length equals 15 residues. CDR3 sequence reads: CSHAGGPLSADTQYF. The CDR3 DNA reads as TGCAGCCATGCGGGGGGGCCCTTGTCGGCAGATACGCAGTATTTT.

This clonotype has ten or more counts. V is TRBV2 and J is TRBJ1-3; the D is unclear. Germline V gene data show CDR1 as SNHLY and CDR2 as FYNNEI. The CDR3 contains 11 residues. Trimming removed 4 bases at V and 12 bases at J, with 10 bases between. The CDR3 bases are TGTGCCAGCAGTGTAAGGGTCGGCATATATTTT. Translated: CASSVRVGIYF.

The chain recombines TRBV4-1 with TRBJ1-5; 7 nucleotides align to TRBD1. The CDR3 sequence is 15 residues long. The V gene end was trimmed by 3 bases and the J gene end by 3 bases; junction bases not matched to a gene: 5. From germline, CDR1 is MGHRA and CDR2 YSYEKL. CDR3 loop: CASSHWTGPNQPQHF. The CDR3 nucleotides are TGCGCCAGCAGCCATTGGACAGGTCCCAATCAGCCCCAGCATTTT.

At least ten counts were recorded for this clonotype. The chain carries TRBV6-2 or TRBV6-3 and TRBJ1-1; D not resolved. The CDR3 has 14 amino acids. V lost 4 bases and J lost 3, with 12 bases in between. Germline loops: CDR1 MNHEY, CDR2 SVGEGT. This CDR3 is CASSSWMVDTEAFF. Written as DNA, the CDR3 is TGTGCCAGCAGTTCGTGGATGGTGGACACTGAAGCTTTCTTT.

This clonotype was picked up many times. CDR3 nucleotide sequence: TGTGCCAGCAGTGTGCGGGAAGACACAGATACGCAGTATTTT. It yields the protein CASSVREDTDTQYF. V and J are TRBV2 and TRBJ2-3; a possible D gene is TRBD2 (6 bases). The CDR3 contains 14 residues. V lost 4 bases and J lost 2, with 10 bases in between. Germline loops: CDR1 SNHLY, CDR2 FYNNEI.

Ten or more counts support this clonotype. The chain employs TRBV12-3 or TRBV12-4 and TRBJ1-6; the D is unclear. V was shortened by 5 bases and J by 11 bases, with 10 bases between the two germline ends. The length of the CDR3 is 12 residues. CDR3 coding DNA: TGTGCCAGCAGTGGAAGACTTCCACCCCTCCACTTT. Its protein product is CASSGRLPPLHF.

This clonotype was seen ten or more times. This chain links TRBV29-1 with TRBJ2-7, with a tentative D call TRBD1 (6 bases). CDR3 length: 12 amino acids. The germline V gene encodes CDR1 SQVTM and CDR2 ANQGSEA. The V and J ends lost 6 bases and 2 bases respectively, with 11 bases between them. The CDR3 reads CSVRDTTYEQYF. The CDR3, as DNA: TGCAGCGTCCGGGACACTACCTACGAGCAGTACTTC.

This clonotype was seen at least ten times. The chain employs TRBV19 and TRBJ2-2; D gene uncertain. Per the germline V gene, CDR1 is LNHDA and CDR2 is SQIVND (reference sequence). V lost 6 bases, J lost 1 base, and 9 bases lay in between. This CDR3 is built from 14 residues. DNA of the CDR3: TGTGCCAGTAGCTGGATAAGGAACACCGGGGAGCTGTTTTTT. Amino acids: CASSWIRNTGELFF.

At least ten counts were recorded for this clonotype. CDR3 sequence reads: CAISGEREVNEQFF. The CDR3 DNA is TGTGCCATCAGCGGGGAGCGGGAGGTGAATGAGCAGTTCTTC. The rearrangement uses TRBV10-3 and TRBJ2-1; 9 nucleotides match TRBD2. V lost 6 bases and J lost 7; bases outside the gene matches: 7. CDR3 length: 14 residues. Germline V gene sequence: CDR1 ENHRY, CDR2 SYGVKD.

This clonotype was seen ten or more times. The junction departs from germline at one end; a sequencing error may be responsible. The chain links TRBV2 to TRBJ2-7; D is undetermined. This CDR3 has 11 amino acids. The V gene's germline CDR1 is SNHLY and CDR2 FYNNEI. In DNA, the CDR3 is TGTGCCAGCAGTGAAAGCCATGAACTGGACTTC. Protein sequence: CASSESHELDF.

This clonotype has ten or more counts. The rearrangement links TRBV7-2 to TRBJ2-5, with D perhaps assigned TRBD1 or TRBD2 (5 bases each). This CDR3 has 16 residues. Germline loops: CDR1 SGHTA, CDR2 FQGNSA. Between the trimmed V and J ends, which lost 6 bases and 7 bases, there was a span of 24 bases. This CDR3 is CASSHNAGTLRGTQYF. The CDR3 nucleotides are TGTGCCAGCAGTCATAACGCCGGGACCCTAAGGGGGACCCAGTACTTC.

Points on this clonotype: A much more abundant neighbour one base away suggests this may be a read error. The V and J genes are TRBV7-9 and TRBJ2-2; no clear D. The CDR3 contains 11 residues. Germline CDR1 and CDR2: SEHNR and FQNEAQ (reference sequence). CDR3 loop: CVSSLVWELFF. The DNA for the CDR3 is TGTGTCAGCAGCTTAGTTTGGGAGCTGTTTTTT.

This clonotype occurred many times. CDR3 residues: CASSPSGSTDTQYF. DNA for the CDR3: TGCGCCAGCAGCCCGAGCGGGAGCACAGATACGCAGTATTTT. The chain has TRBV5-1 and TRBJ2-3, with a possible D match to TRBD2 (6 bases). The V and J ends lost 4 bases and 0 bases respectively, with 9 bases between them. The CDR3 length is 14 residues. Germline lookup yields CDR1 SGHRS and CDR2 YFSETQ.